Following are 3 T cell receptor beta chains from one sample sequenced in a study of shared clonotypes between healthy human individuals. Sequenced by immunoSEQ multiplex PCR; TCRdb stores in-frame clones only, minus some. The sample consists of hundreds of thousands of clones, roughly 97% of them appearing once. Specimen: naive CD4+ T cells sorted from blood. Indicated subset: CD45RA+ positively selected. Source of these receptors: a woman aged 25 to 39 in good health.

The genes are TRBV9 and TRBJ2-2; weak D call: TRBD2 (5 bases). The germline CDR1 and CDR2 sequences are SGDLS and YYNGEE. This CDR3 comprises 13 residues. V was cut by 0 bases and J by 5 bases, with 5 bases left in between. CDR3 nucleotide sequence: TGTGCCAGCAGCGTAGGAGGGACCGGGGAGCTGTTTTTT. It translates to CASSVGGTGELFF.

The genes are TRBV12-2 and TRBJ2-7; the D call in the table, TRBD1, was not verified against the DNA. TRBV12-2 is noted as a pseudogene. This CDR3 spans 18 amino acids. The CDR3 coding sequence is TGTGCAAGTCGCACTCACCGGGACAGTTCATCACGGGACTACGAGCAGTACTTC. This gives the protein CASRTHRDSSSRDYEQYF.

The V call is TRBV4-1, the J call TRBJ1-2; 9 bases are a match to TRBD1. From germline, CDR1 is MGHRA and CDR2 YSYEKL. V lost 1 base to trimming and J lost 3 bases; unmatched junction nucleotides: 15. The CDR3 has 19 amino acids. The DNA for the CDR3 is TGCGCCAGCAGCCAAGCCGACAGGGGGGTGAAATTTAGTTACTATGGCTACACCTTC. It encodes CASSQADRGVKFSYYGYTF.